Listed here are 14 T cell receptor beta chains from one sample, sequenced in a study of response to subunit inactivated influenza vaccine. A single record per CDR3 protein comes from TCRdb applying MiXCR to the RT-PCR reads. Here the sample spans about half a million distinct CDR3 sequences, about 25% being singletons. The source was CD4+ T cells sorted from PBMCs, collected about 5 days after vaccination. These receptors were taken from a man over 45 who received an inactivated influenza vaccine.

V usage is TRBV2 and J usage is TRBJ1-4; D unclear. The CDR3 is 14 residues long. Germline V gives CDR1 SNHLY, CDR2 FYNNEI. The V and J ends lost 3 bases and 7 bases respectively, with 12 bases between them. The CDR3 bases are TGTGCCAGCAGTGAGAGGAAAGGGTTTGAAAAACTGTTTTTT. As protein: CASSERKGFEKLFF.

The chain has TRBV5-6 and TRBJ1-2; D unclear. The CDR3 extends over 13 amino acids. The germline V gene has CDR1 SGHDT and CDR2 YYEEEE. V lost 4 bases, J lost 2 bases, and 9 bases lay in between. CDR3 nucleotide sequence: TGTGCCAGCAGCCTACAGCGAAACTATGGCTACACCTTC. This codes for CASSLQRNYGYTF.

The chain uses TRBV4-3 and TRBJ2-7; weak D call: TRBD1 (5 bases). Trimming took 1 base from V and 1 from J, leaving 14 bases between them. The CDR3 runs to 16 residues. Germline-derived CDR1 and CDR2 are LGHNA and YSLEER. This CDR3 is CASSQAAGRESYEQYF. The CDR3 DNA follows: TGCGCCAGCAGCCAAGCTGCAGGGCGAGAATCCTACGAGCAGTACTTC.

The chain has TRBV7-2 and TRBJ2-1, with 9 bases that match TRBD2. The CDR3 extends over 17 amino acids. V was clipped by 5 bases and J by 8 bases; unmatched bases: 16. Germline loops: CDR1 SGHTA, CDR2 FQGNSA. The CDR3 spells CASSQTQLGGRDHEQFF. The CDR3 DNA is TGTGCCAGCAGCCAGACGCAGTTGGGCGGGAGGGACCATGAGCAGTTCTTC.

This clonotype was recorded a few times. The genes are TRBV5-1 and TRBJ1-2; unclear D gene. Germline values: CDR1 SGHRS, CDR2 YFSETQ. Trimming shortened V by 2 bases and J by 2 bases, and 7 bases separated the two germline ends. The CDR3 totals 13 residues. The CDR3 loop reads CASSFAENYGYTF. CDR3 coding DNA: TGCGCCAGCAGCTTCGCGGAGAACTATGGCTACACCTTC.

The chain combines TRBV4-2 with TRBJ1-4; D is possibly TRBD1 (6 bases). The germline V gene encodes CDR1 LGHNA and CDR2 YNFKEQ. This CDR3 comprises 15 residues. Trimming took off 0 bases at V and 4 bases at J, with 9 bases between the two ends. CDR3 DNA sequence: TGTGCCAGCAGCCAAGATAGACAGGTTAATGAAAAACTGTTTTTT. This translates into CASSQDRQVNEKLFF.

This clonotype came up a few times. This sequence joins TRBV6-1 and TRBJ2-1; 10 positions agree with TRBD2. Germline V gene data show CDR1 as MNHNS and CDR2 as SASEGT. The CDR3 runs to 14 residues. Trimming took 5 bases from V and 5 from J; bases not matched to a gene: 3. The CDR3 sequence: CASSRLAGDNEQFF. In nucleotides, the CDR3 is TGTGCCAGCAGTCGGCTAGCGGGGGACAATGAGCAGTTCTTC.

V and J are TRBV21-1 and TRBJ2-7; the D call of TRBD2 is as the table states it, not checked on the DNA. TRBV21-1 is classified as a pseudogene. This CDR3 is 15 amino acids long. DNA for the CDR3: TGTGCCACCGCTTTGAGACCTAGCGGAACCTACGAGCAGTACTTC. This sequence encodes CATALRPSGTYEQYF.

V is TRBV29-1 and J is TRBJ2-5, with a weak D call TRBD2 (5 bases). The CDR3 totals 12 residues. CDR1 and CDR2 from the germline V gene are SQVTM and ANQGSEA. V dropped 4 bases and J dropped 5 bases, with 11 bases sitting between them. CDR3 coding DNA: TGCAGCGTTGGGACTCCGAGGGAGACCCAGTACTTC. Amino acids: CSVGTPRETQYF.

This clonotype occurred a few times. The chain combines TRBV27 with TRBJ2-7; 9 bases align to TRBD1. The CDR3 loop spans 15 amino acids. Germline V gene data show CDR1 as MNHEY and CDR2 as SMNVEV (reference sequence). The trim removed 5 bases at V and 6 bases at J, leaving 11 bases unmatched. The CDR3 nucleotides read TGTGCCAGCAGTGACACAGGGGGCGCAACCTTCGAGCAGTACTTC. Translation: CASSDTGGATFEQYF.

This clonotype was seen only once. V and J are TRBV7-2 and TRBJ2-5; possibly TRBD1 or TRBD2 for D (5 bases each). From germline, CDR1 is SGHTA and CDR2 FQGNSA. The CDR3 contains 17 residues. Between the trimmed V and J ends, which lost 0 bases and 1 base, there was a span of 15 bases. The chain's CDR3 is CASSLALGANFQETQYF. For the CDR3, the DNA is TGTGCCAGCAGCTTAGCCCTCGGGGCCAATTTCCAAGAGACCCAGTACTTC.

This chain uses TRBV6-1 with TRBJ2-3; unclear D gene. This CDR3 has 14 amino acids. CDR1 and CDR2 (germline): MNHNS, SASEGT. V was shortened by 8 bases and J by 2 bases, with 14 bases between the two germline ends. CDR3 in amino acids: CASSWALDTDTQYF. CDR3 nucleotides: TGTGCCAGCTCCTGGGCCTTAGACACAGATACGCAGTATTTT.

This clonotype has only a few counts. This chain joins TRBV6-2 or TRBV6-3 and TRBJ2-1; 11 bases are a match to TRBD2. This CDR3 region has 12 residues. V dropped 5 bases and J dropped 15; count of bases not matched to a gene: 6. Germline V gene data show CDR1 as MNHEY and CDR2 as SVGEGT. In nucleotides, the CDR3 is TGTGCCAGCAGTCTCGGACTAGCGGGTCCGTTCTTC. Translating gives CASSLGLAGPFF.

The chain carries TRBV5-1 and TRBJ2-7; 16 bases are a match to TRBD2. This CDR3 has 18 amino acids. Germline CDR1 reads SGHRS; CDR2 reads YFSETQ. The junction had 6 bases not matched to a gene; V was cut back by 3 bases and J by 0 bases. CDR3 in DNA: TGCGCCAGCAGCTCGGCCGGGACTAGCGGGAGGGCCTCCTACGAGCAGTACTTC. Translating gives CASSSAGTSGRASYEQYF.